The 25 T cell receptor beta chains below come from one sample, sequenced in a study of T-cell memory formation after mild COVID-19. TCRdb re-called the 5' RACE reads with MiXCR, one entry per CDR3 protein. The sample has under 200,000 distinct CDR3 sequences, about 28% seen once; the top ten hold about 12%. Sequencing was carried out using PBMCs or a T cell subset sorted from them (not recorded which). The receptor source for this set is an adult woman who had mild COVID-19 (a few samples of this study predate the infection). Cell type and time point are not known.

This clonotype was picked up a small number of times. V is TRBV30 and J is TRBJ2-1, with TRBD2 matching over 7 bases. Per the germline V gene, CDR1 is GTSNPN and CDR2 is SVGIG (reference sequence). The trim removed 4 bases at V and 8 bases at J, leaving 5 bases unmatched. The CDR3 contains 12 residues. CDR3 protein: CAWTRGGDEQFF. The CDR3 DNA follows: TGTGCCTGGACCCGCGGGGGTGATGAGCAGTTCTTC.

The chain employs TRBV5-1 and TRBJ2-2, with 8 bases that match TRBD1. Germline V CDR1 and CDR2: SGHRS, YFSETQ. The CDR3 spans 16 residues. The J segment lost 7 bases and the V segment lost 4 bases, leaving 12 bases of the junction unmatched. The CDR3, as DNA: TGCGCCAGCAGCCCCCTGGTGACAGGGGAGAGCGGGGAGCTGTTTTTT. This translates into CASSPLVTGESGELFF.

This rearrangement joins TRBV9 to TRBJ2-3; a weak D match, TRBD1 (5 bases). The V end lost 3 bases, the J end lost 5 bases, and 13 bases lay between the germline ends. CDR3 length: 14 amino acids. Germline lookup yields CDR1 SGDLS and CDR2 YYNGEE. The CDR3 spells CASSARGQGDTQYF. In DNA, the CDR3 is TGTGCCAGCAGCGCCCGAGGCCAGGGAGATACGCAGTATTTT.

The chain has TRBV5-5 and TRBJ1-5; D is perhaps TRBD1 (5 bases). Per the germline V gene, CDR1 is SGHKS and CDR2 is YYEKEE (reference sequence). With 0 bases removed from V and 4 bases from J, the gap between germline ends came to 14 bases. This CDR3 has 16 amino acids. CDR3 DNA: TGTGCCAGCAGCTTGGGAGGATCGGGGGGGAATCAGCCCCAGCATTTT. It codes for CASSLGGSGGNQPQHF. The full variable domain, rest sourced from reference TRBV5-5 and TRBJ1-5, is DAGVTQSPTHLIKTRGQQVTLRCSPISGHKSVSWYQQVLGQGPQFIFQYYEKEERGRGNFPDRFSARQFPNYSSELNVNALLLGDSALYLCASSLGGSGGNQPQHFGDGTRLSIL.

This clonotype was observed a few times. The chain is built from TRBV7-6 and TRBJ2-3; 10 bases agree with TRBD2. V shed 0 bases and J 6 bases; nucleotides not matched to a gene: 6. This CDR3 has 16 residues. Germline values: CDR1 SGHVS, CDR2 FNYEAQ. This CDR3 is CASSLASLAGVDTQYF. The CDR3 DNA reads TGTGCCAGCAGCTTAGCTTCCCTAGCGGGAGTTGATACGCAGTATTTT.

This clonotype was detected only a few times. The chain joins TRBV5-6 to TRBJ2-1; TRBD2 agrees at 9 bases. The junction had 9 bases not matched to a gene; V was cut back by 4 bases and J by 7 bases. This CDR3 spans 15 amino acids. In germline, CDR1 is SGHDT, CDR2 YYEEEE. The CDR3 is CASSGGLAFGNEQFF. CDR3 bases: TGTGCCAGCAGCGGGGGACTAGCTTTTGGGAATGAGCAGTTCTTC.

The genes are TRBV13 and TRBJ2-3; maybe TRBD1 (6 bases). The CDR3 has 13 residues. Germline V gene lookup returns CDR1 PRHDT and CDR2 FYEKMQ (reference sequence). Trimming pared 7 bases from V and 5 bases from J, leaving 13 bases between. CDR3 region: CASNGGLGDTQYF. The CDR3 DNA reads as TGTGCCAGCAATGGGGGCCTGGGAGATACGCAGTATTTT.

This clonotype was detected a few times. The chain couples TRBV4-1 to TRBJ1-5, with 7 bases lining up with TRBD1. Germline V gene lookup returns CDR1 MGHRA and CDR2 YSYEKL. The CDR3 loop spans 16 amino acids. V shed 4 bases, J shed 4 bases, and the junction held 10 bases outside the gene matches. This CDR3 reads CASSPMGQLRNQPQHF. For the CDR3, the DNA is TGCGCCAGCAGCCCGATGGGACAGCTTCGGAATCAGCCCCAGCATTTT.

This CDR3 reads CASSQDGQGIYEQYF. The CDR3 DNA reads as TGTGCCAGCAGCCAAGATGGGCAGGGTATCTACGAGCAGTACTTC. The chain is built from TRBV3-1 and TRBJ2-7; D possibly corresponds to TRBD1 (5 bases). Germline V gene lookup returns CDR1 LGHDT and CDR2 YNNKEL (reference sequence). V was trimmed by 0 bases and J by 3 bases, leaving 12 bases between them. The CDR3 covers 15 residues.

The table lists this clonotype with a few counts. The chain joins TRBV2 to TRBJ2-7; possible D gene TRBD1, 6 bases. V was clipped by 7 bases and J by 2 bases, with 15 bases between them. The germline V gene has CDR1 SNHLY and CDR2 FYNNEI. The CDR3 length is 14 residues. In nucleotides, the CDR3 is TGTGCCAGCAAGATACAGGGTACCGCCTACGAGCAGTACTTC. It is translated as CASKIQGTAYEQYF.

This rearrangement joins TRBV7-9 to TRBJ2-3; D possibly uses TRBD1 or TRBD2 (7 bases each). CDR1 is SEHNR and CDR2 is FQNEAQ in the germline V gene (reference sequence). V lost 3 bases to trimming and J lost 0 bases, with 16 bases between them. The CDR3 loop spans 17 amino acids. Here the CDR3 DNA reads TGTGCCAGCAGCTTCCCCCTTCAGGGGGGGAGCACAGATACGCAGTATTTT. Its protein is CASSFPLQGGSTDTQYF. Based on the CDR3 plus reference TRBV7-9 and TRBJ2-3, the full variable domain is DTGVSQNPRHKITKRGQNVTFRCDPISEHNRLYWYRQTLGQGPEFLTYFQNEAQLEKSRLLSDRFSAERPKGSFSTLEIQRTEQGDSAMYLCASSFPLQGGSTDTQYFGPGTRLTVL.

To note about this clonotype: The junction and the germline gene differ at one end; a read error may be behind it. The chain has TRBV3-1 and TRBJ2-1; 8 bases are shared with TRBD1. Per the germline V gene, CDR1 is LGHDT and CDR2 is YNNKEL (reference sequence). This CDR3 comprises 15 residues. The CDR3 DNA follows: TGTGCCAGCAGACAAGGACAGGGCCTATACAATGAGCAGTTCTTC. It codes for CASRQGQGLYNEQFF.

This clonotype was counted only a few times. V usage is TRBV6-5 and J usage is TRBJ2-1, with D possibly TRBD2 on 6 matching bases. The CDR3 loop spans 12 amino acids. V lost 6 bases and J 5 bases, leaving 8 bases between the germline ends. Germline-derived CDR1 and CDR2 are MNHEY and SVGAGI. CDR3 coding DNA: TGTGCCAGCAGCCCGGGGGACAATGAGCAGTTCTTC. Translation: CASSPGDNEQFF.

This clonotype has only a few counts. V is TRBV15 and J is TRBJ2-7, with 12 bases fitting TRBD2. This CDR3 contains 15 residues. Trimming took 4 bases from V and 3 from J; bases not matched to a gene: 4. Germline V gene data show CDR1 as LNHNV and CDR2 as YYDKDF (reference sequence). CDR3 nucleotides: TGTGCCACCAGCATCCGACTAGCGGGAGTCTACGAGCAGTACTTC. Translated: CATSIRLAGVYEQYF. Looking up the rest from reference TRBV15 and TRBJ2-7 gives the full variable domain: DAMVIQNPRYQVTQFGKPVTLSCSQTLNHNVMYWYQQKSSQAPKLLFHYYDKDFNNEADTPDNFQSRRPNTSFCFLDIRSPGLGDTAMYLCATSIRLAGVYEQYFGPGTRLTVT.

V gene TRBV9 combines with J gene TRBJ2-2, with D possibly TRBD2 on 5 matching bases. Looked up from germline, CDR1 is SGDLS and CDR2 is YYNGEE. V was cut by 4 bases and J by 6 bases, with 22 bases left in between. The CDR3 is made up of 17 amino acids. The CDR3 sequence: CASSLPRQAGGPGELFF. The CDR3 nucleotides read TGTGCCAGCAGCCTCCCCCGCCAGGCCGGAGGCCCCGGGGAGCTGTTTTTT.

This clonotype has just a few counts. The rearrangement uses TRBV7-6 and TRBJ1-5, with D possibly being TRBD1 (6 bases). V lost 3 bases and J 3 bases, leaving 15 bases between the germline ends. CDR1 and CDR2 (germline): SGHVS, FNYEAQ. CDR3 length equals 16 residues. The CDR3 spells CASSLGADIPNQPQHF. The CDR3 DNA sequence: TGTGCCAGCAGCTTGGGGGCCGACATACCCAATCAGCCCCAGCATTTT.

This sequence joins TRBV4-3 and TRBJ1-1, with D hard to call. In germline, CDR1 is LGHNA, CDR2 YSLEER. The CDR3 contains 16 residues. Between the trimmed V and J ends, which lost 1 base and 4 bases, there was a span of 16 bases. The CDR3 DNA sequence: TGCGCCAGCAGCCAAGCTAGGGCGAGAGGTGGCACTGAAGCTTTCTTT. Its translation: CASSQARARGGTEAFF.

The CDR3, as DNA: TGTGCCACCAGCAGAGGAGGAGGGGCCGGCTACAATGAGCAGTTCTTC. This gives the protein CATSRGGGAGYNEQFF. This chain links TRBV15 with TRBJ2-1; TRBD2 is a possible D gene (6 bases). Germline V gene data show CDR1 as LNHNV and CDR2 as YYDKDF (reference sequence). V shed 1 base and J shed 3 bases, with 13 bases lying between them. The CDR3 has 16 residues.

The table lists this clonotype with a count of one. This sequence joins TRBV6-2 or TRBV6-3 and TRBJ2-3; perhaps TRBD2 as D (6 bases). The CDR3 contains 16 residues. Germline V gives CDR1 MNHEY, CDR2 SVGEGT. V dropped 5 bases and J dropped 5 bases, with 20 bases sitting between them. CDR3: CASSPAGTPKGDTQYF. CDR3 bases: TGTGCCAGCAGTCCCGCGGGGACTCCGAAGGGAGATACGCAGTATTTT.

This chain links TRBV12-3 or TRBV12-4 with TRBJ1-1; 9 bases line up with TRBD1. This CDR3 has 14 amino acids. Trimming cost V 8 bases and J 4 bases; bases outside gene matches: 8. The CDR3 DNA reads TGTGCCAGCTCGACAGGGACAGGGAGCACTGAAGCTTTCTTT. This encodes CASSTGTGSTEAFF.

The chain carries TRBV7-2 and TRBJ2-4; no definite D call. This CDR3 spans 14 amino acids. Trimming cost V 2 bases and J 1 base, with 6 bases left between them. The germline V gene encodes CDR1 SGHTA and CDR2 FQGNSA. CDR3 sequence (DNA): TGTGCCAGCAGCTTATTTGGGGCCAAAAACATTCAGTACTTC. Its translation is CASSLFGAKNIQYF.

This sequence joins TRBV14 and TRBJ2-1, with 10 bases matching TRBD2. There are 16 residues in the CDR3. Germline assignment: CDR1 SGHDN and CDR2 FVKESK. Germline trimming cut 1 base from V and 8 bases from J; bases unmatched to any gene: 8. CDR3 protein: CASSQVGAGGPHEQFF. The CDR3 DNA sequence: TGTGCCAGCAGCCAAGTCGGAGCGGGAGGGCCCCATGAGCAGTTCTTC.

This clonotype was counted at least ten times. The CDR3 sequence is CASSQKGPRLRGEAFF. In DNA, the CDR3 is TGTGCCAGCAGCCAAAAGGGCCCAAGACTTAGGGGGGAAGCTTTCTTT. The chain recombines TRBV14 with TRBJ1-1, with a weak D call TRBD1 (6 bases). CDR3 length: 16 amino acids. Germline assignment: CDR1 SGHDN and CDR2 FVKESK. V lost 2 bases, J lost 8 bases, and 21 bases lay in between.

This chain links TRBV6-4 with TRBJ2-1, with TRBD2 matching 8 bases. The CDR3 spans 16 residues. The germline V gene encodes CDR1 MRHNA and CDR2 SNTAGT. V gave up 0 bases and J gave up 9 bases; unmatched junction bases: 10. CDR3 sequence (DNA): TGTGCCAGCAGTGACTCTGGGACTAGTCATATAAGTGAGCAGTTCTTC. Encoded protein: CASSDSGTSHISEQFF.

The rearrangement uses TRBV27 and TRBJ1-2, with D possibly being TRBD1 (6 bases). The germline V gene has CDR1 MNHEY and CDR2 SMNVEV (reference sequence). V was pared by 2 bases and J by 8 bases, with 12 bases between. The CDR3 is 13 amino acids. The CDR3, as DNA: TGTGCCAGCAGTTTACAGGGGTTGCGGGGCTACACCTTC. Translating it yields CASSLQGLRGYTF.